These T cell receptor beta chains were read from a single sample in a study of T-cell reconstitution after alpha-beta-depleted transplantation in children. One entry per CDR3 protein results from TCRdb running MiXCR on the PCR reads. The data show about 200,000 distinct CDR3 sequences, approximately 8.4% seen once. The sequencing used PBMCs, mostly from graft donor cells, collected 360 days after TCRalphabeta/CD19-depleted stem cell transplant. These TCRs come from a male patient under 10 years old who had a stem cell transplant for acute myeloid leukemia, so the T cells may come from the graft donor. Both conserved end residues are part of each CDR3. A D gene is named only where the DNA matches it firmly. Clone sizes are given selectively: once, few, many, or a class where the clone is expanded.

abundance | j_gene | v_gene | d_gene | CDR3nt | CDR3aa
few | TRBJ2-5 | TRBV5-1 | NA | TGCGCCAGCAGCCCGACCGCCGGACAAGAGACCCAGTACTTC | CASSPTAGQETQYF
many | TRBJ1-1 | TRBV29-1 | NA | TGCAGCGTCCGAAGATTGGACACTGAAGCTTTCTTT | CSVRRLDTEAFF
few | TRBJ2-7 | TRBV20-1 | TRBD1 | TGCAGTGCCCGGACAGGGGCCTACGAGCAGTACTTC | CSARTGAYEQYF
NA | TRBJ2-3 | TRBV7-9 | NA | TGTGCCAGCAGCCAAACGGGGAGGGATACGCAGTATTTT | CASSQTGRDTQYF
few | TRBJ1-5 | TRBV20-1 | NA | TGCAGTGCTAGAGCGGGAAACAATCAGCCCCAGCATTTT | CSARAGNNQPQHF
NA | TRBJ2-3 | TRBV29-1 | TRBD2 | TGCAGCGTTGACCTAGCGGGGAAATCAGATACGCAGTATTTT | CSVDLAGKSDTQYF
few | TRBJ2-7 | TRBV6-5 | NA | TGTGCCAGCAGTTACATAGGTCTCGAGCAGTACTTC | CASSYIGLEQYF
many | TRBJ2-4 | TRBV25-1 | NA | TGTGCCAGCAGTGACCCTCGTAAAGGGAACATTCAGTACTTC | CASSDPRKGNIQYF
NA | TRBJ1-5 | TRBV5-5 | NA | TGTGCCAGCAGCTTCTGGGGGCCGAGCAATCAGCCCCAGCATTTT | CASSFWGPSNQPQHF
NA | TRBJ1-1 | TRBV19 | NA | TGTGCCAGTAGTATAGATCCTTCAGGGGCAGAGATTCTCTTGAACACTGAAGCTTTCTTT | CASSIDPSGAEILLNTEAFF
NA | TRBJ2-7 | TRBV15 | TRBD2 | TGTGCCACCAGCGATAGGACTAGCGGGAGCGGCGAGCAGTACTTC | CATSDRTSGSGEQYF
few | TRBJ1-2 | TRBV2 | NA | TGTGCCAGCATGTCGAACTATGGCTACACCTTC | CASMSNYGYTF
many | TRBJ2-3 | TRBV7-3 | NA | TGTGCCAGCAGCTTAACTAGCGGCCCCACAGATACGCAGTATTTT | CASSLTSGPTDTQYF
NA | TRBJ1-2 | TRBV5-1 | NA | TGCGCCAGCAGCCGTGGTAGGGATGGCTACACCTTC | CASSRGRDGYTF
few | TRBJ2-1 | TRBV4-3 | TRBD1 | TGCGCCAGCAGCCAAGTAGGGACAGGGGCGGGAGGTGAGCAGTTCTTC | CASSQVGTGAGGEQFF
few | TRBJ2-2 | TRBV20-1 | NA | TGCAGTGCTAGTAGAGCAGGGTTCACCGGGGAGCTGTTTTTT | CSASRAGFTGELFF
many | TRBJ2-1 | TRBV5-1 | NA | TGCGCCAGCAGCTTGGTACGGGGGAGCTCCTACAATGAGCAGTTCTTC | CASSLVRGSSYNEQFF
NA | TRBJ2-5 | TRBV5-1 | NA | TGCGCCAGCAACCCTACAGTATACCAAGAGACCCAGTACTTC | CASNPTVYQETQYF
few | TRBJ2-1 | TRBV6-1 | TRBD2 | TGTGCCAGCAGGGGACTAGCGGGACTCTCCTACAATGAGCAGTTCTTC | CASRGLAGLSYNEQFF
few | TRBJ1-2 | TRBV7-2 | NA | TGTGCCAGCAGCACCTTATCCGGGGACTATGGCTACACCTTC | CASSTLSGDYGYTF
many | TRBJ2-1 | TRBV7-6 | NA | TGTGCCAGCAGCCCTAGACAGGTGAACAATGAGCAGTTCTTC | CASSPRQVNNEQFF
NA | TRBJ1-2 | TRBV7-2 | TRBD1 | TGTGCCAGCAGCCCCCGGACAGGCCCCTTCTATGGCTACACCTTC | CASSPRTGPFYGYTF
few | TRBJ2-3 | TRBV5-1 | TRBD2 | TGCGCCAGCAGCTTACTAGCGGCAAACCCAGATACGCAGTATTTT | CASSLLAANPDTQYF
NA | TRBJ2-7 | TRBV10-3 | NA | TGTGCCATCAAAGGCCAACCTGAATACGAGCAGTACTTC | CAIKGQPEYEQYF
many | TRBJ2-2 | TRBV5-6 | NA | TGTGCCAGCAGCCATATGGATGACGGCCAGTTCGCGAACACCGGGGAGCTGTTTTTT | CASSHMDDGQFANTGELFF
few | TRBJ1-2 | TRBV5-1 | NA | TGCGCCAGCAGCTTGGCAGCAGGGTATGGCTACACCTTC | CASSLAAGYGYTF
few | TRBJ2-2 | TRBV7-3 | TRBD2 | TGTGCCAGCAGCTTAGTCGTCGGTAGCGGGGCGAACACCGGGGAGCTGTTTTTT | CASSLVVGSGANTGELFF
many | TRBJ2-3 | TRBV28 | NA | TGTGCCAGCAGTTCTCCAACTAGGATTGCAGATACGCAGTATTTT | CASSSPTRIADTQYF
few | TRBJ1-1 | TRBV18 | NA | TGTGCCAGCTCACCACCCCAAAGTGGCACTGAAGCTTTCTTT | CASSPPQSGTEAFF
many | TRBJ2-3 | TRBV12-5 | NA | TGTGCTAGTGGTTTGGCATCTAGGAAAGGTACGCAGTATTTT | CASGLASRKGTQYF
many | TRBJ2-3 | TRBV19 | TRBD1 | TGTGCCAGTAGTATAGGGCAGGGGGCAGATACGCAGTATTTT | CASSIGQGADTQYF
few | TRBJ2-5 | TRBV12-5 | TRBD1 | TGTGCTAGTGCCCGCGGACAGGGGGTTCAAGAGACCCAGTACTTC | CASARGQGVQETQYF
many | TRBJ2-1 | TRBV7-3 | NA | TGTGCCAGCAGCTTAAACGGTTTACGTGATGGTGAGCAGTTCTTC | CASSLNGLRDGEQFF
NA | TRBJ2-1 | TRBV30 | TRBD2 | TGTGCCTGGAGTCGTGATAGCGGGAGGAACAATGAGCAGTTCTTC | CAWSRDSGRNNEQFF
NA | TRBJ1-2 | TRBV27 | TRBD1 | TGTGCCAGCAGTTCTCGACAGGGATCTTACTATGGCTACACCTTC | CASSSRQGSYYGYTF
many | TRBJ1-4 | TRBV29-1 | NA | TGCAGCGCCGGGGGGCTTCCGAATGAAAAACTGTTTTTT | CSAGGLPNEKLFF
few | TRBJ2-7 | TRBV7-9 | NA | TGTGCCAGCAGCTTAGCAGGTTACTACGAGCAGTACTTC | CASSLAGYYEQYF
many | TRBJ2-1 | TRBV7-9 | TRBD2 | TGTGCCAGCAGCCCTAGCGGAACCTACAATGAGCAGTTCTTC | CASSPSGTYNEQFF
many | TRBJ2-2 | TRBV20-1 | NA | TGCAGTGCTAGAGATCCCGGGAGACCCGGGGAGCTGTTTTTT | CSARDPGRPGELFF
few | TRBJ1-3 | TRBV5-1 | TRBD1 | TGCGCCAGCAGCCGGGACAGGGCAGACGCTGGAAACACCATATATTTT | CASSRDRADAGNTIYF
many | TRBJ2-3 | TRBV5-1 | NA | TGCGCCAGCAGCATTTACCGGGCCCCCGGGGATACGCAGTATTTT | CASSIYRAPGDTQYF
many | TRBJ2-7 | TRBV4-1 | NA | TGCGCCAGCAGCGAAGACAACACCTACGAGCAGTACTTC | CASSEDNTYEQYF
few | TRBJ2-1 | TRBV20-1 | TRBD2 | TGCAGTGCTAGACCCTTTACTAGCGGGAGTCACAATGAGCAGTTCTTC | CSARPFTSGSHNEQFF
NA | TRBJ2-4 | TRBV12-3/TRBV12-4 | TRBD2 | TGTGCCAGCAGTTCTAATCAACTAGCGGTAGCCAAAAACATTGAGTACTTC | CASSSNQLAVAKNIEYF
many | TRBJ1-1 | TRBV12-3/TRBV12-4 | NA | TGTGCCAGCAGTAAGAGAATAATGAACACTGAAGCTTTCTTT | CASSKRIMNTEAFF
many | TRBJ2-4 | TRBV7-2 | NA | TGTGCCAGCAGCTTAAGGCTAGGAGCCAAAAACATTCAGTACTTC | CASSLRLGAKNIQYF
many | TRBJ1-1 | TRBV29-1 | TRBD1 | TGCAGCGGGACGGGACAGCTGAACACTGAAGCTTTCTTT | CSGTGQLNTEAFF
NA | TRBJ1-1 | TRBV6-2/TRBV6-3 | NA | TGTGCCAGCAGCCGATTGACAGCGACCGGGGACACTGAAGCTTTCTTT | CASSRLTATGDTEAFF
many | TRBJ2-3 | TRBV5-1 | TRBD2 | TGCGCCAGCAGCTTGGAGTGGGGGACTAGCGGGGGAACGCAGTATTTT | CASSLEWGTSGGTQYF
few | TRBJ2-7 | TRBV6-5 | TRBD2 | TGTGCCAGCAGTTACTCGGTCTCGGGGGGGAGCTCCTACGAGCAGTACTTC | CASSYSVSGGSSYEQYF
many | TRBJ1-1 | TRBV12-3/TRBV12-4 | TRBD1 | TGTGCCAGCGTACCGGGACAGATAAACACTGAAGCTTTCTTT | CASVPGQINTEAFF
NA | TRBJ2-3 | TRBV29-1 | NA | TGCAGCGCACCTCTAGCAAATACGCAGTATTTT | CSAPLANTQYF
NA | TRBJ2-1 | TRBV10-3 | TRBD2 | TGTGCCATCAGCCGGACTAGCGGGCTCAGGGGGGAGCAGTTCTTC | CAISRTSGLRGEQFF